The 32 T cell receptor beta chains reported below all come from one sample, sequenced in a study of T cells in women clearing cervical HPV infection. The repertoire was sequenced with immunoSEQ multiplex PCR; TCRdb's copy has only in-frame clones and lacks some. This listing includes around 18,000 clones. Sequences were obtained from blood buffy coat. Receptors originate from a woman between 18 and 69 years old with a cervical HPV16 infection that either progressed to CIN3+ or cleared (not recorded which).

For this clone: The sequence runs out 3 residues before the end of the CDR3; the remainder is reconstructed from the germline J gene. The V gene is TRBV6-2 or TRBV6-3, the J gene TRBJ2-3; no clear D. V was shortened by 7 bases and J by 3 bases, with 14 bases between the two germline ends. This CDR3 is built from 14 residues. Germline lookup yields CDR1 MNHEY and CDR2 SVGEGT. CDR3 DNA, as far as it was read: TGTGCCAGCAACCCGGGTCGCCCAACAGATACG. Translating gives CASNPGRPTDT. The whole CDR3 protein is CASNPGRPTDTQYF.

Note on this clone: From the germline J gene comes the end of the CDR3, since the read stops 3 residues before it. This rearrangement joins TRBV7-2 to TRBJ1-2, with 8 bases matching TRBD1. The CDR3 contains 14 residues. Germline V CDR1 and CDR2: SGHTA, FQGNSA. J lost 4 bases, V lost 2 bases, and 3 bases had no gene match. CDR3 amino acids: CASSLPGQAYGYTF. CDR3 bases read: TGTGCCAGCAGCTTACCGGGACAGGCCTATGGC.

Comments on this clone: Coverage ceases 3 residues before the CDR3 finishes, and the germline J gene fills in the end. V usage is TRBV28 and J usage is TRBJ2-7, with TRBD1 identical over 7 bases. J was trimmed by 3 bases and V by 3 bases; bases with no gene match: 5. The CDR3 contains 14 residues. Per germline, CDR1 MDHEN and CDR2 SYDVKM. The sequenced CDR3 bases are TGTGCCAGCAGTTTTTTGTCAGGGGGCTACGAG. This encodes CASSFLSGGYE. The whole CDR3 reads CASSFLSGGYEQYF.

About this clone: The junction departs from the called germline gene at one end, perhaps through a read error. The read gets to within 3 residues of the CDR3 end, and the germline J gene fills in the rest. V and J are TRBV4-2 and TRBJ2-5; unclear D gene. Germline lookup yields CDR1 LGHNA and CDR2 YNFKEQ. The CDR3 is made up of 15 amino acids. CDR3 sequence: CASSQEYQVQETQYF. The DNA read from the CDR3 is TGCGCCAGCAGCCAAGAGTATCAGGTACAAGAGACC.

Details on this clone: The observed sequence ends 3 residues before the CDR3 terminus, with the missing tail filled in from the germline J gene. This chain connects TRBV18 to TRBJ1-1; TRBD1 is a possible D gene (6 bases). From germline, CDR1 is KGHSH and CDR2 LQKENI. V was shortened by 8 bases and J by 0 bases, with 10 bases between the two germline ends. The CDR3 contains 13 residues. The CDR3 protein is CASHRQVNTEAFF. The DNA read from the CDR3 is TGTGCCAGCCACCGACAGGTGAACACTGAA.

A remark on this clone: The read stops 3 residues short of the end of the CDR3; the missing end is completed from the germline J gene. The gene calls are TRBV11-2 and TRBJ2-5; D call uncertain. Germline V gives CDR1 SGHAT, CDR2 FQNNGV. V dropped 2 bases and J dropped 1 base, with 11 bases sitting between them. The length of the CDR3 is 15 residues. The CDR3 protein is CASSLQVRVQETQYF. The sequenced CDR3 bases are TGTGCCAGCAGCTTACAGGTTAGGGTCCAAGAGACC.

The CDR3: CASSLVRLVYNEQFF. CDR3 DNA (partial): TGTGCCAGCAGCTTGGTAAGACTAGTATACAATGAG. This chain uses TRBV5-5 with TRBJ2-1, with a weak D call TRBD2 (6 bases). The read falls 3 residues short of the CDR3 end, and the missing part is taken from the germline J gene. The CDR3 loop spans 15 amino acids. The V end was cut by 0 bases, the J end by 4 bases, with 11 bases between. Germline assignment: CDR1 SGHKS and CDR2 YYEKEE (reference sequence).

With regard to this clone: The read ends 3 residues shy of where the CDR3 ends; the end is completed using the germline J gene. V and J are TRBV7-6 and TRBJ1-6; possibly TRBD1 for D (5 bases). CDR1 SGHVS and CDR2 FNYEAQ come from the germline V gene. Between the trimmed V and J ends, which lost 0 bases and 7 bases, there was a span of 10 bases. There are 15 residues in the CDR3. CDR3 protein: CASSLASGGNSPLHF. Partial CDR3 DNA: TGTGCCAGCAGCTTAGCTTCCGGGGGGAATTCACCC.

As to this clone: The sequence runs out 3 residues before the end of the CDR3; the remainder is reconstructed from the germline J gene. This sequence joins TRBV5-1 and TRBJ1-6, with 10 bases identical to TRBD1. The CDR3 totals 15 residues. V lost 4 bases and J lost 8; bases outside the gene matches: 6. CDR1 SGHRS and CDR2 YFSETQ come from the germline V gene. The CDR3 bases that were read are TGCGCCAGCAGCCTGGGACAGGGGAGACATTCACCC. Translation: CASSLGQGRHSP. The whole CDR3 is CASSLGQGRHSPLHF.

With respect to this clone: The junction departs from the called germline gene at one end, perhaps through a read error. CDR3 region: CAGSLARTDAYEQYF. Partial CDR3 DNA: TGTGCCGGCAGCTTGGCACGGACTGATGCCTACGAG. The gene calls are TRBV5-6 and TRBJ2-7; D is possibly TRBD2 (5 bases). The read ends 3 residues shy of where the CDR3 ends; the end is completed using the germline J gene. CDR3 length: 15 residues. The germline CDR1 and CDR2 sequences are SGHDT and YYEEEE.

CDR3 DNA (partial): TGTGCCAAATTCCTAACCGATACG. Amino acid sequence: CAKFLTDT. The full-length CDR3 reads as CAKFLTDTQYF. The chain has TRBV6-2 or TRBV6-3 and TRBJ2-3; D is unclear. From the germline J gene comes the end of the CDR3, since the read stops 3 residues before it. The CDR3 has 11 residues. Trimming cost V 10 bases and J 6 bases, with 11 bases left between them. Germline CDR1 reads MNHEY; CDR2 reads SVGEGT.

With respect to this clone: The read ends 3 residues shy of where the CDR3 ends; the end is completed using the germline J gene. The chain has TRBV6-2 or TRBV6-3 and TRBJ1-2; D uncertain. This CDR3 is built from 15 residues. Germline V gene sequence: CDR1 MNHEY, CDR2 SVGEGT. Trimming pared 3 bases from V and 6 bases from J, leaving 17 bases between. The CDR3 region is CASSYQRSDGHGYTF. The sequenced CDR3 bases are TGTGCCAGCAGTTATCAGCGTAGCGATGGCCATGGC.

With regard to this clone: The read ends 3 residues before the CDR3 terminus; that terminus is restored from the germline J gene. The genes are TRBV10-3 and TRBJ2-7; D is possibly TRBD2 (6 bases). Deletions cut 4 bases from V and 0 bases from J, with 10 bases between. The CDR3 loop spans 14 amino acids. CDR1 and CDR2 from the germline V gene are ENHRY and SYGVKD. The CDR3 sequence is CAISASASSYEQYF. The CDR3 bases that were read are TGTGCCATCAGTGCTAGCGCGAGCTCCTACGAG.

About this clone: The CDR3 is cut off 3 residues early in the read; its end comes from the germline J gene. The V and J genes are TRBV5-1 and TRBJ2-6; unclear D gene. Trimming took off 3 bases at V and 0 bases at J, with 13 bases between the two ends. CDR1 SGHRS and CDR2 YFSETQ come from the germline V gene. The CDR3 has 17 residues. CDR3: CASSSQLLTSGANVLTF. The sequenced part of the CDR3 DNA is TGCGCCAGCAGCTCCCAACTACTAACCTCTGGGGCCAACGTC. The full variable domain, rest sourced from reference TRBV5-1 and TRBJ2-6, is KAGVTQTPRYLIKTRGQQVTLSCSPISGHRSVSWYQQTPGQGLQFLFEYFSETQRNKGNFPGRFSGRQFSNSRSEMNVSTLELGDSALYLCASSSQLLTSGANVLTFGAGSRLTVL.

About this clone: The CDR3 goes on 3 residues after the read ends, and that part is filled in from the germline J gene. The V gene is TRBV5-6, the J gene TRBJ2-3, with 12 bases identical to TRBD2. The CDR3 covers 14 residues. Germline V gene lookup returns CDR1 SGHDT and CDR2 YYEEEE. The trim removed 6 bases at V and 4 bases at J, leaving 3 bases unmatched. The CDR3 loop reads CASISSGGADTQYF. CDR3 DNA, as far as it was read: TGTGCCAGCATATCTAGCGGGGGGGCAGATACG.

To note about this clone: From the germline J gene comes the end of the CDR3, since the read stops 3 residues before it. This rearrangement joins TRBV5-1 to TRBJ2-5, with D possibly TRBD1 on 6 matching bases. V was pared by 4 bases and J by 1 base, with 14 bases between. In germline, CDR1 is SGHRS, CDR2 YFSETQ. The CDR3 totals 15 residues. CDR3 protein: CASSEGTSRQETQYF. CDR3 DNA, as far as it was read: TGCGCCAGCAGCGAGGGGACAAGCCGCCAAGAGACC.

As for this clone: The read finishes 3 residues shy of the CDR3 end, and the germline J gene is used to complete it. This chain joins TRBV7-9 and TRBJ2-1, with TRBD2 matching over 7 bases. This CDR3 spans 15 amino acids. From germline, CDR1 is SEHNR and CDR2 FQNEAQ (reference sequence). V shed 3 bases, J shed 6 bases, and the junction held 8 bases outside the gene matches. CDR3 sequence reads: CASSFGGIPRNEQFF. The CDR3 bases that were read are TGTGCCAGCAGCTTCGGGGGGATCCCTCGCAATGAG.

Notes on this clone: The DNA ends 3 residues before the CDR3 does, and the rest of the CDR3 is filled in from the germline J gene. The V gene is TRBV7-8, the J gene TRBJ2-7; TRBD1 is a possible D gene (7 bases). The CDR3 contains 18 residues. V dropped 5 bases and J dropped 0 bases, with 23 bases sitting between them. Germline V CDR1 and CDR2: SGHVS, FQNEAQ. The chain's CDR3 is CASSVGGHQGVFSYEQYF. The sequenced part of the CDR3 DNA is TGTGCCAGCAGCGTAGGGGGGCACCAGGGGGTTTTCTCCTACGAG.

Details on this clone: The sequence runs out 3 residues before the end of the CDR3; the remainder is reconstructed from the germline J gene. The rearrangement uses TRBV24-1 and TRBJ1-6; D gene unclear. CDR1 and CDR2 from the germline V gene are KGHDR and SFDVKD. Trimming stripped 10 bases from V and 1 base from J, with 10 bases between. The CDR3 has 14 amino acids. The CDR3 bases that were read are TGTGCCACGCAGGTCAAGTCCTATAATTCACCC. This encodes CATQVKSYNSP. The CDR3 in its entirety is CATQVKSYNSPLHF.

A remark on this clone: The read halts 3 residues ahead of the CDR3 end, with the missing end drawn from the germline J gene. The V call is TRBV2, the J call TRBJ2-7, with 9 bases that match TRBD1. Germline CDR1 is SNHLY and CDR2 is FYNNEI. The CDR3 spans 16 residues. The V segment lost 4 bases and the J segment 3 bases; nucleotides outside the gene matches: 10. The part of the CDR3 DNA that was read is TGTGCCAGCAGTGGGGACAGGGTTCTTGGGGACTACGAG. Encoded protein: CASSGDRVLGDYE. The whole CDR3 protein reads CASSGDRVLGDYEQYF.

Partial CDR3 DNA: TGCGCCAGCAGCCAAGAGGCTGGGGCCCCAAATCAGCCC. This codes for CASSQEAGAPNQP. The CDR3 as a whole reads CASSQEAGAPNQPQHF. V usage is TRBV4-1 and J usage is TRBJ1-5, with D possibly matching TRBD1 (5 bases). The DNA ends 3 residues before the CDR3 does, and the rest of the CDR3 is filled in from the germline J gene. Deletions cut 0 bases from V and 4 bases from J, with 13 bases between. The germline V gene encodes CDR1 MGHRA and CDR2 YSYEKL. The CDR3 loop spans 16 amino acids.

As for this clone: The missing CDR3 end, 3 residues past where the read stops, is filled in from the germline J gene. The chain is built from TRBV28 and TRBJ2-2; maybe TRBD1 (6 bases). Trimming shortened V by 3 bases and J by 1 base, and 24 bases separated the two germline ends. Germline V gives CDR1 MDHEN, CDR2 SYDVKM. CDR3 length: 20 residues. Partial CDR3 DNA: TGTGCCAGCAGTTTTCCCGCCCGACGAGGACAGTACGGGAACACCGGGGAG. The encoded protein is CASSFPARRGQYGNTGE. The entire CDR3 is CASSFPARRGQYGNTGELFF.

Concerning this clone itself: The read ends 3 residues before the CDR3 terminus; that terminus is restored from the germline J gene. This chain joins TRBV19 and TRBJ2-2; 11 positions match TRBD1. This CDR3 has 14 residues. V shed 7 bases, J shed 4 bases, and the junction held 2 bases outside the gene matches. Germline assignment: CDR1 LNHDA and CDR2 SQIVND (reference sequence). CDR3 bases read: TGTGCCAGTACAGGGACAGGGGGCACCGGGGAG. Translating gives CASTGTGGTGE. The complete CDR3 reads CASTGTGGTGELFF.

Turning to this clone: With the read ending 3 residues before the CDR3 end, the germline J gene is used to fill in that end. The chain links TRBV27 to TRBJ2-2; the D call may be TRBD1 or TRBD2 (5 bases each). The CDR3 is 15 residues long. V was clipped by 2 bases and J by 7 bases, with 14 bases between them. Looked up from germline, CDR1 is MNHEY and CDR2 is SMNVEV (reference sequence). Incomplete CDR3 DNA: TGTGCCAGCAGTTTACAGGGAGTAGGTTACGGGGAG. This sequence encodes CASSLQGVGYGE. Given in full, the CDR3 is CASSLQGVGYGELFF.

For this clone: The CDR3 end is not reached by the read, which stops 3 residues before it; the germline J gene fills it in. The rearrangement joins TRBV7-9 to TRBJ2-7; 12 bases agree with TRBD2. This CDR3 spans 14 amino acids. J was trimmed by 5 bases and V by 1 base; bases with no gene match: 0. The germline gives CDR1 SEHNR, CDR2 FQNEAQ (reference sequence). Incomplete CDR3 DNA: TGTGCCAGCAGCTTAGGGACTAGCGGGAACGAG. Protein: CASSLGTSGNE. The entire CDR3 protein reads CASSLGTSGNEQYF.

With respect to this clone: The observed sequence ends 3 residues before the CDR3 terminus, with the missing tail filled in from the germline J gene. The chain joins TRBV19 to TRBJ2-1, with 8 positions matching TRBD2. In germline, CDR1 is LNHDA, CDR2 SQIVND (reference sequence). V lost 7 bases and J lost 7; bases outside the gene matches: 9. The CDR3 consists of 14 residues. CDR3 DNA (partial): TGTGCCAGTACTCCACGGACTAGCTGGAATGAG. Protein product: CASTPRTSWNE. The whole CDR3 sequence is CASTPRTSWNEQFF.

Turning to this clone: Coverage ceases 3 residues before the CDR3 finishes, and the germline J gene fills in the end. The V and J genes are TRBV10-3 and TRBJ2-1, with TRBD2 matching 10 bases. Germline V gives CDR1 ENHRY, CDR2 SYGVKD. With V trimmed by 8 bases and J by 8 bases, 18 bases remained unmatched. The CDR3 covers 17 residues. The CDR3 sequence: CAIGRDPGLAMIDEQFF. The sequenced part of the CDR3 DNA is TGTGCCATCGGGCGAGATCCGGGACTAGCGATGATCGATGAG.

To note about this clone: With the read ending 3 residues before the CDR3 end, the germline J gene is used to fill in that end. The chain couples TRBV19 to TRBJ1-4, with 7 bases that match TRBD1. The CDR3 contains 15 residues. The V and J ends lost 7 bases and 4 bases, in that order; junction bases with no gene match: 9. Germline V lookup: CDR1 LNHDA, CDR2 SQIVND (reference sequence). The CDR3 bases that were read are TGTGCCAGTACCCCAGACAGGGTCGGTAATGAAAAA. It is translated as CASTPDRVGNEK. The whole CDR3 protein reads CASTPDRVGNEKLFF.

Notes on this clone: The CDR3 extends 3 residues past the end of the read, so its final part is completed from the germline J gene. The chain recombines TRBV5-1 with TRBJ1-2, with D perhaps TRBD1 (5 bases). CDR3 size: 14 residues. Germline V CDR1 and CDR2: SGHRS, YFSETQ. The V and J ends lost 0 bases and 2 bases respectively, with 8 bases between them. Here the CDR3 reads CASSLDTGNYGYTF. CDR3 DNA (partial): TGCGCCAGCAGCTTGGACACAGGAAACTATGGC. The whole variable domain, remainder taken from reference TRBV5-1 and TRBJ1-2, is KAGVTQTPRYLIKTRGQQVTLSCSPISGHRSVSWYQQTPGQGLQFLFEYFSETQRNKGNFPGRFSGRQFSNSRSEMNVSTLELGDSALYLCASSLDTGNYGYTFGSGTRLTVV.

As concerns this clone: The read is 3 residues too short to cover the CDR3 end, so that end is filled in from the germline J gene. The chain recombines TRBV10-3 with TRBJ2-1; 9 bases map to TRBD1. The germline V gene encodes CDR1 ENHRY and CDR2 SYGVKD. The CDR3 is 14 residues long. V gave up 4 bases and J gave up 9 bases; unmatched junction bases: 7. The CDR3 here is CAISGGTGLGEQFF. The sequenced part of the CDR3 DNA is TGTGCCATCAGTGGAGGGACAGGGTTGGGTGAG.

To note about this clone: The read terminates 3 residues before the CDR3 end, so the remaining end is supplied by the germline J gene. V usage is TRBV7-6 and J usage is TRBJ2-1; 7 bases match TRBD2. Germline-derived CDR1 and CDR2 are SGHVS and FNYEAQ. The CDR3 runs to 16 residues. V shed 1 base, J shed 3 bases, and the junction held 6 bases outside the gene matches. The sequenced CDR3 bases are TGTGCCAGCAGCTTAGTCGGGAGCGGGGACTACAATGAG. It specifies CASSLVGSGDYNE. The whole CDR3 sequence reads CASSLVGSGDYNEQFF.

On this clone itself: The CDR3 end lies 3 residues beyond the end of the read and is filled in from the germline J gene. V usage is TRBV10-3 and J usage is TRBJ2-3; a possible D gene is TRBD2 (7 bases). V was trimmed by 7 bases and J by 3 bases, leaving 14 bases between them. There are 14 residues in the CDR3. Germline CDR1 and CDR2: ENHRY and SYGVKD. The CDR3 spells CAITAGEGTDTQYF. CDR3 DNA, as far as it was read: TGTGCCATCACCGCAGGGGAGGGGACAGATACG.